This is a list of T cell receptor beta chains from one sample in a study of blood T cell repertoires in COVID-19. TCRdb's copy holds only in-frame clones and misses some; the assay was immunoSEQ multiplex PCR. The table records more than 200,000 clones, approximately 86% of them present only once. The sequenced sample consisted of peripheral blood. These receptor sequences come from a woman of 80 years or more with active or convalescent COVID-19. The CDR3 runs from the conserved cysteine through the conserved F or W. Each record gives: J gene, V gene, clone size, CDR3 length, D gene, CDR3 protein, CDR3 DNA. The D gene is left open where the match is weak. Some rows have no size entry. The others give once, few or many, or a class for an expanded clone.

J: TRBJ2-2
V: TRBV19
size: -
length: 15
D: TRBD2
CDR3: CASTSGGYRAGELFF
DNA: TGTGCCAGTACTAGCGGGGGGTACCGGGCCGGGGAGCTGTTTTTT

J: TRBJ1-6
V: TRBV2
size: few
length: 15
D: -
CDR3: CASKAQGNYNSPLHF
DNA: TGTGCCAGCAAGGCACAGGGTAACTATAATTCACCCCTCCACTTT

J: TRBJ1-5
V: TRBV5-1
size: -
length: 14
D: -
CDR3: CASSLQGDNQPQHF
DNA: TGCGCCAGCAGCTTACAGGGAGACAATCAGCCCCAGCATTTT

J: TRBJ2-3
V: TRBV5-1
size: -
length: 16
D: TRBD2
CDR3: CASSLGASGYTDTQYF
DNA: TGCGCCAGCAGCTTGGGGGCTAGCGGTTACACAGATACGCAGTATTTT

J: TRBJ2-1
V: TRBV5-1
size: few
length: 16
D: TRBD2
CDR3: CASSGGSGGLRNEQFF
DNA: TGCGCCAGCAGCGGGGGAAGCGGGGGCCTAAGGAATGAGCAGTTCTTC

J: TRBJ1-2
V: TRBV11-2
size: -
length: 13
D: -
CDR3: CASSLRGVYGYTF
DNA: TGTGCCAGCAGCTTACGGGGGGTATATGGCTACACCTTC

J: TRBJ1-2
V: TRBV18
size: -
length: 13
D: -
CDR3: CASSQGTPYGYTF
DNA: TGTGCCAGCTCCCAGGGGACCCCCTATGGCTACACCTTC

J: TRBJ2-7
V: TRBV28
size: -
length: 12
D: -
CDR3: CASKGDPYEQYF
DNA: TGTGCCAGCAAAGGGGATCCCTACGAGCAGTACTTC

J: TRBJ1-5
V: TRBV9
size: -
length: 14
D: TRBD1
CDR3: CASSARDRGQPQHF
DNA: TGTGCCAGCAGCGCCCGGGACAGGGGACAGCCCCAGCATTTT

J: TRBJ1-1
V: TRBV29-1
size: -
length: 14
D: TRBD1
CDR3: CSANRGSMNTEAFF
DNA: TGCAGCGCCAACAGGGGTTCAATGAACACTGAAGCTTTCTTT

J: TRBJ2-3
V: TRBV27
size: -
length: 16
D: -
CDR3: CASRSRAQASTDTQYF
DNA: TGTGCCAGCAGATCCAGGGCGCAGGCGAGCACAGATACGCAGTATTTT

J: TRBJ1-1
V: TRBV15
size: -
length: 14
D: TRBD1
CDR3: CATSGRQGYTEAFF
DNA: TGTGCCACCAGCGGAAGACAGGGATACACTGAAGCTTTCTTT

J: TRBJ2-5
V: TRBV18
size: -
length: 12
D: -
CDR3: CASSLDQETQYF
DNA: TGTGCCAGCTCGCTAGACCAAGAGACCCAGTACTTC

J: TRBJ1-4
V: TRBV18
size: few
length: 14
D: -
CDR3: CASSLRSDGEKLFF
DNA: TGTGCCAGCTCACTCAGGTCAGATGGTGAAAAACTGTTTTTT

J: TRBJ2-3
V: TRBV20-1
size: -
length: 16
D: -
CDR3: CSASRRFLSSTDTQYF
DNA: TGCAGTGCTAGTCGGAGATTCTTATCTAGCACAGATACGCAGTATTTT

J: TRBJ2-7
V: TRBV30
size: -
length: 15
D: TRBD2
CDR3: CAWSLAGTSIYEQYF
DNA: TGTGCCTGGAGTTTAGCGGGAACGTCCATATACGAGCAGTACTTC

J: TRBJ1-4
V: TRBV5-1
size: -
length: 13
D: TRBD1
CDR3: CASKVTGAEKLFF
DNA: TGCGCCAGCAAGGTGACAGGGGCTGAAAAACTGTTTTTT